The 32 T cell receptor beta chains listed next were all sequenced from one sample in a study of cytomegalovirus exposure and HLA in healthy donors. Researchers ran the PCR with 60 Vbeta and 13 Jbeta primers. Generated by immunoSEQ multiplex PCR, the TCRdb table keeps only in-frame clones and is missing some. This table holds over 85,000 clones, 63% found once. The sequenced sample consisted of PBMCs. The receptors derive from a human donor in good health.

This chain uses TRBV4-1 with TRBJ2-7, with 7 nucleotides matching TRBD1. With 3 bases clipped from V and 4 bases from J, the junction kept 12 bases outside the gene matches. This CDR3 is built from 16 residues. Looked up from germline, CDR1 is MGHRA and CDR2 is YSYEKL. The CDR3 protein is CASSHLGRDSRYEQYF. As DNA, the CDR3 is TGCGCCAGCAGCCACCTCGGCCGGGACAGCCGATACGAGCAGTACTTC.

This chain uses TRBV5-5 with TRBJ2-7; 7 bases match TRBD2. The CDR3 contains 15 residues. The V and J ends lost 6 bases and 0 bases, in that order; junction bases with no gene match: 9. Looked up from germline, CDR1 is SGHKS and CDR2 is YYEKEE (reference sequence). CDR3 nucleotide sequence: TGTGCCAGCACAGTATCAGCGGGATCCTCCTACGAGCAGTACTTC. This sequence encodes CASTVSAGSSYEQYF.

This clone was picked up a small number of times. The J gene is TRBJ1-1, the V gene TRBV5-4; 12 nucleotides agree with TRBD1. Trimming took 3 bases from V and 7 from J; bases not matched to a gene: 4. The CDR3 is 14 amino acids. CDR1 and CDR2 from the germline V gene are SGHNT and YYREEE (reference sequence). CDR3: CASSWGQGAGEAFF. In DNA, the CDR3 is TGTGCCAGCAGCTGGGGACAGGGGGCCGGTGAAGCTTTCTTT.

Here the CDR3 reads CASSLFRANYNEQFF. Here the CDR3 DNA reads TGCGCCAGCAGCCTATTCAGGGCAAACTACAATGAGCAGTTCTTC. The V gene is TRBV4-1, the J gene TRBJ2-1; possibly TRBD1 for D (5 bases). The CDR3 spans 15 residues. V gave up 4 bases and J gave up 3 bases, with 13 bases separating them. Germline CDR1 reads MGHRA; CDR2 reads YSYEKL.

This clone was observed a handful of times. The V and J genes are TRBV7-9 and TRBJ1-2, with TRBD1 as a possible D gene (6 bases). The V and J ends lost 5 bases and 1 base respectively, with 14 bases between them. Per germline, CDR1 SEHNR and CDR2 FQNEAQ (reference sequence). The CDR3 totals 15 residues. CDR3 coding DNA: TGTGCCAGCAGCACCTCGACAGGCCGTAACTATGGCTACACCTTC. Protein sequence: CASSTSTGRNYGYTF. The full variable domain, its missing parts supplied by reference TRBV7-9 and TRBJ1-2, is DTGVSQNPRHKITKRGQNVTFRCDPISEHNRLYWYRQTLGQGPEFLTYFQNEAQLEKSRLLSDRFSAERPKGSFSTLEIQRTEQGDSAMYLCASSTSTGRNYGYTFGSGTRLTVV.

The gene calls are TRBV6-5 and TRBJ2-1, with TRBD1 as a possible D gene (6 bases). The CDR3 runs to 16 residues. V lost 2 bases to trimming and J lost 0 bases, with 11 bases between them. From germline, CDR1 is MNHEY and CDR2 SVGAGI. The CDR3: CASSYRTESSYNEQFF. As DNA, the CDR3 is TGTGCCAGCAGTTACCGGACAGAGAGCTCCTACAATGAGCAGTTCTTC.

V usage is TRBV6-5 and J usage is TRBJ1-5, with TRBD1 matching over 9 bases. V lost 4 bases and J lost 7; bases outside the gene matches: 11. The germline CDR1 and CDR2 sequences are MNHEY and SVGAGI. The CDR3 runs 16 residues. The CDR3, as DNA: TGTGCCAGCAGTTCCACCGGGACAGGGCTAGCGCAGCCCCAGCATTTT. Encoded protein: CASSSTGTGLAQPQHF.

This clone has more than one count but fewer than ten. The chain recombines TRBV30 with TRBJ1-6, with a weak D call TRBD1 (6 bases). The CDR3 has 14 residues. Germline V lookup: CDR1 GTSNPN, CDR2 SVGIG (reference sequence). Trimming shortened V by 0 bases and J by 10 bases, and 13 bases separated the two germline ends. Written as DNA, the CDR3 is TGTGCCTGGAGTGTCCGGGACACTATATCACCCCTCCACTTT. This gives the protein CAWSVRDTISPLHF.

This clone occurred once. This chain joins TRBV7-8 and TRBJ2-1, with TRBD1 identical over 8 bases. Unmatched junction bases numbered 5, after V lost 4 bases and J lost 6 bases. The CDR3 spans 14 residues. Germline values: CDR1 SGHVS, CDR2 FQNEAQ. The CDR3 nucleotides read TGTGCCAGCAGCTCCCGGACAGGGCGCAATGAGCAGTTCTTC. As protein: CASSSRTGRNEQFF.

The V call is TRBV29-1, the J call TRBJ2-7, with unresolved D. The CDR3 consists of 12 residues. CDR1 SQVTM and CDR2 ANQGSEA come from the germline V gene. Trimming shortened V by 6 bases and J by 2 bases, and 11 bases separated the two germline ends. The CDR3 region is CSVRYSPYEQYF. The CDR3 coding sequence is TGCAGCGTGAGGTATTCCCCCTACGAGCAGTACTTC.

This clone occurred once. The V call is TRBV18, the J call TRBJ2-5, with 13 bases fitting TRBD2. The J segment lost 7 bases and the V segment lost 6 bases, leaving 8 bases of the junction unmatched. Germline values: CDR1 KGHSH, CDR2 LQKENI. This CDR3 is 15 amino acids long. The CDR3 DNA is TGTGCCAGCTCGGGTGGACTAGCGGGAGAGGGGACCCAGTACTTC. Translated: CASSGGLAGEGTQYF.

This sequence joins TRBV1 and TRBJ2-7; no check of the table's D call, TRBD2, against the DNA was made. TRBV1 is tagged as a pseudogene. The CDR3 consists of 17 residues. CDR3 sequence reads: CTSSQDYGWELSYEQYF. The CDR3 DNA follows: TGCACCAGCAGCCAAGATTATGGTTGGGAGCTCTCCTACGAGCAGTACTTC.

J is TRBJ2-7 and V is TRBV27; 10 bases fit TRBD2. This CDR3 is 15 amino acids long. The V gene's germline CDR1 is MNHEY and CDR2 SMNVEV (reference sequence). The trim removed 9 bases at V and 4 bases at J, leaving 12 bases unmatched. CDR3 amino acids: CASSQRTSGVYEQYF. CDR3 DNA: TGTGCCAGTTCTCAAAGGACTAGCGGAGTGTACGAGCAGTACTTC.

CDR3 region: CASSEGAGSGPQHF. As DNA, the CDR3 is TGTGCCAGCAGTGAAGGGGCGGGCTCCGGGCCCCAGCATTTT. This chain connects TRBV6-1 to TRBJ1-5; D gene unclear. Per the germline V gene, CDR1 is MNHNS and CDR2 is SASEGT. The V and J ends lost 1 base and 9 bases respectively, with 13 bases between them. This CDR3 is 14 amino acids long.

The rearrangement joins TRBV18 to TRBJ2-1, with D uncertain. V lost 3 bases and J lost 5, with 8 bases in between. This CDR3 is 13 amino acids long. Germline V gene data show CDR1 as KGHSH and CDR2 as LQKENI. Written as DNA, the CDR3 is TGTGCCAGCTCACCCCGATCAGACAATGAGCAGTTCTTC. Protein: CASSPRSDNEQFF.

The chain is built from TRBV12-5 and TRBJ1-5; D might be TRBD1 (6 bases). The CDR3 has 19 residues. Trimming left V 0 bases short and J 0 bases short, with 18 bases between. The V gene's germline CDR1 is LGHNT and CDR2 FRNRAP. The CDR3 nucleotides are TGTGCTAGTGGTTTGGTCCCGACCAATGGACAGTATAGCAATCAGCCCCAGCATTTT. It specifies CASGLVPTNGQYSNQPQHF.

This clone was seen a few times. The chain is built from TRBV6-6 and TRBJ1-5; 10 bases are shared with TRBD1. Trimming removed 0 bases from V and 7 bases from J; junction bases left unmatched: 0. CDR1 and CDR2 (germline): MNHNY, SVGAGI (reference sequence). The CDR3 has 14 amino acids. Written as DNA, the CDR3 is TGTGCCAGCAGTTACTCGGACAGGGGGCAGCCCCAGCATTTT. Translating it yields CASSYSDRGQPQHF.

The chain joins TRBV5-1 to TRBJ2-1; 9 nucleotides agree with TRBD1. Germline assignment: CDR1 SGHRS and CDR2 YFSETQ. The V gene end was trimmed by 4 bases and the J gene end by 7 bases; junction bases not matched to a gene: 9. The CDR3 contains 15 residues. The CDR3 DNA reads as TGCGCCAGCAGCGCCTTGACAGGGGGTACAAATGAGCAGTTCTTC. Translation gives CASSALTGGTNEQFF. Full variable domain (missing parts from reference TRBV5-1 and TRBJ2-1): KAGVTQTPRYLIKTRGQQVTLSCSPISGHRSVSWYQQTPGQGLQFLFEYFSETQRNKGNFPGRFSGRQFSNSRSEMNVSTLELGDSALYLCASSALTGGTNEQFFGPGTRLTVL.

The genes are TRBV7-2 and TRBJ2-7; 10 bases are a match to TRBD1. The CDR3 length is 15 residues. Germline lookup yields CDR1 SGHTA and CDR2 FQGNSA. V shed 5 bases and J 1 base; nucleotides not matched to a gene: 5. The CDR3 DNA sequence: TGTGCCAGCAGCCGGACAGGGGGGCCGTCCTACGAGCAGTACTTC. As protein: CASSRTGGPSYEQYF.

The chain combines TRBV21-1 with TRBJ2-5; the table names TRBD1, a call not compared with the DNA. TRBV21-1 is flagged as a pseudogene. The CDR3 extends over 13 amino acids. CDR3 in amino acids: CASSHAGVETQYF. The CDR3 nucleotides are TGTGCCAGCAGCCACGCAGGGGTTGAGACCCAGTACTTC.

The rearrangement joins TRBV4-1 to TRBJ2-1, with D perhaps TRBD2 (5 bases). CDR3 size: 16 residues. Germline CDR1 and CDR2: MGHRA and YSYEKL. Deletions cut 4 bases from V and 2 bases from J, with 15 bases between. The CDR3 reads CASSLLLGDAYNEQFF. Here the CDR3 DNA reads TGCGCCAGCAGCCTTCTCCTCGGGGATGCCTACAATGAGCAGTTCTTC.

This rearrangement joins TRBV7-8 to TRBJ2-3; 9 positions match TRBD2. The CDR3 covers 15 residues. With V trimmed by 5 bases and J by 0 bases, 3 bases remained unmatched. Germline CDR1 and CDR2: SGHVS and FQNEAQ. The CDR3 reads CASSLSGRSTDTQYF. The CDR3 coding sequence is TGTGCCAGCAGCCTGAGCGGGAGGAGCACAGATACGCAGTATTTT.

The table lists this clone with a few counts. V is TRBV5-1 and J is TRBJ2-3; tentative D call: TRBD1 (5 bases). The germline gives CDR1 SGHRS, CDR2 YFSETQ. The ends were cut back, 2 bases at V and 0 bases at J, with 25 bases in the middle. This CDR3 region has 20 residues. The CDR3 protein is CASSLSHPTLSGSSTDTQYF. The CDR3 DNA reads as TGCGCCAGCAGCTTAAGCCATCCCACCCTGTCAGGGTCTAGCACAGATACGCAGTATTTT.

The chain links TRBV5-5 to TRBJ1-5; TRBD1 matches at 8 bases. Unmatched junction bases numbered 2, after V lost 2 bases and J lost 1 base. The germline gives CDR1 SGHKS, CDR2 YYEKEE (reference sequence). This CDR3 has 15 amino acids. DNA for the CDR3: TGTGCCAGCAGCTTTAGGACAGGGAGCAATCAGCCCCAGCATTTT. The encoded protein is CASSFRTGSNQPQHF.

The chain links TRBV30 to TRBJ2-4, with 8 positions matching TRBD2. Germline CDR1 is GTSNPN and CDR2 is SVGIG (reference sequence). This CDR3 is 16 amino acids long. The V and J ends lost 3 bases and 0 bases, in that order; junction bases with no gene match: 7. The CDR3 is CAWRGAGALAKNIQYF. The CDR3 DNA reads as TGTGCCTGGAGAGGAGCGGGGGCGCTAGCCAAAAACATTCAGTACTTC.

The chain combines TRBV27 with TRBJ1-4; TRBD1 might be the D (5 bases). Trimming removed 4 bases from V and 5 bases from J, with 14 bases in between. CDR3 length: 15 amino acids. Germline values: CDR1 MNHEY, CDR2 SMNVEV (reference sequence). The DNA of the CDR3 is TGTGCCAGCAGTTCCCCCGGGACTGAGAATGAAAAACTGTTTTTT. Residues: CASSSPGTENEKLFF.

This clone has just one count. V and J are TRBV29-1 and TRBJ1-2; the D is unclear. CDR1 SQVTM and CDR2 ANQGSEA come from the germline V gene. The CDR3 extends over 13 amino acids. V lost 7 bases and J lost 4, with 16 bases in between. The CDR3 loop is CSAELGSGYGYTF. DNA of the CDR3: TGCAGCGCTGAGCTGGGTTCGGGCTATGGCTACACCTTC.

This sequence joins TRBV29-1 and TRBJ2-7, with D possibly being TRBD2 (5 bases). Per the germline V gene, CDR1 is SQVTM and CDR2 is ANQGSEA. Between the trimmed V and J ends, which lost 0 bases and 3 bases, there was a span of 9 bases. The CDR3 spans 13 residues. The CDR3 sequence is CSVEEASSYEQYF. The CDR3, as DNA: TGCAGCGTTGAAGAGGCTAGCAGCTACGAGCAGTACTTC.

This clone was counted a single time. The sample holds other DNA sequences that translate to the same CDR3. The chain carries TRBV29-1 and TRBJ2-1; the D gene is possibly TRBD2 (5 bases). CDR1 and CDR2 (germline): SQVTM, ANQGSEA. V was trimmed by 3 bases and J by 7 bases, leaving 16 bases between them. The CDR3 covers 14 residues. This CDR3 reads CSVDGGSLANEQFF. Here the CDR3 DNA reads TGCAGCGTTGACGGTGGGAGTCTGGCAAATGAGCAGTTCTTC.

The chain combines TRBV6-5 with TRBJ2-7; D is perhaps TRBD2 (6 bases). This CDR3 is 15 amino acids long. Looked up from germline, CDR1 is MNHEY and CDR2 is SVGAGI. V dropped 2 bases and J dropped 3 bases, with 14 bases sitting between them. The CDR3 DNA follows: TGTGCCAGCAGTTACGGTGTGGGAGGCCTCTACGAGCAGTACTTC. This translates into CASSYGVGGLYEQYF.

This clone was seen a handful of times. This chain links TRBV6-1 with TRBJ2-1, with 7 bases that match TRBD1. The CDR3 loop spans 18 amino acids. CDR1 is MNHNS and CDR2 is SASEGT in the germline V gene. Trimming cost V 3 bases and J 8 bases; bases outside gene matches: 19. The CDR3 reads CASSEGRGLVNIDDEQFF. In DNA, the CDR3 is TGTGCCAGCAGTGAGGGAAGGGGGCTAGTCAACATTGATGATGAGCAGTTCTTC.

This clone was counted only a few times. The rearrangement joins TRBV7-3 to TRBJ2-3, with 9 bases identical to TRBD1. Unmatched junction bases numbered 6, after V lost 4 bases and J lost 7 bases. The germline gives CDR1 SGHTA, CDR2 FQGTGA. This CDR3 is built from 14 residues. The CDR3 coding sequence is TGTGCCAGCAGCTCCCCGGGACAGGGTTATACGCAGTATTTT. Translation gives CASSSPGQGYTQYF. Together with reference TRBV7-3 and TRBJ2-3, the CDR3 gives the full variable domain: GAGVSQTPSNKVTEKGKYVELRCDPISGHTALYWYRQSLGQGPEFLIYFQGTGAADDSGLPNDRFFAVRPEGSVSTLKIQRTERGDSAVYLCASSSPGQGYTQYFGPGTRLTVL.